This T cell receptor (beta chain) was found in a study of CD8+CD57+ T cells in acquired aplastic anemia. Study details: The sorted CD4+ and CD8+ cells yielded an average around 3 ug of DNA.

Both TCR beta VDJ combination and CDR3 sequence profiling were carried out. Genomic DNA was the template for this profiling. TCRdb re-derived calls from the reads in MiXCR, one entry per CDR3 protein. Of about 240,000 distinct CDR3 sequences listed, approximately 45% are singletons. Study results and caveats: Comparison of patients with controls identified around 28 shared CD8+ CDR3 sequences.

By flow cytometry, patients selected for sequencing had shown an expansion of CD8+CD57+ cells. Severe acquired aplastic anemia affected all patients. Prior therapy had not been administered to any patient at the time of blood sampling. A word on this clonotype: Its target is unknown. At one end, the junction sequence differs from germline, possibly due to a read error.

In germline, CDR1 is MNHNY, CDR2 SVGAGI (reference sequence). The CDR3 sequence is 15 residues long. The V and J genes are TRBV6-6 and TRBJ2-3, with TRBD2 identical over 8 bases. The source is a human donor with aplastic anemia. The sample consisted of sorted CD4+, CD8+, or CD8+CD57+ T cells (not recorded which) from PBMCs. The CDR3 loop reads CASSGSGGGTDTQYF. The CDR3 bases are TGCGCCAGCAGTGGAAGCGGGGGAGGCACAGATACGCAGTATTTT.